This T cell receptor beta chain was recorded in a study of T cell responses to AZD1222 COVID-19 vaccine (dated by TCRdb to the early 2020s). Regarding the complete study: Because spike-specific TCR depth and breadth did not differ between the two schedules, AZD1222 recipients who got a second dose at roughly 4 weeks were pooled with those who got a second dose at roughly 12 weeks. A total of 230 to 250 trial participants underwent TCR sequencing, of whom about 200 had received two doses of AZD1222 and about 25 had received two doses of the MenACWY control vaccine. Enrollment into the trials was organized by age into subgroups of 18-55, 56-69 and 70-plus years, and those subgroups contained around 150, 28 and 57 TCR-sequenced participants, respectively.

Spanning cysteine to phenylalanine, the CDR3 consists of 16 amino acids. The read is trimmed to its CDR3 DNA, 48 bases read in frame from base 1. The CDR1 and CDR2 encoded by the germline V gene (reference sequence) are SEHNR and FQNEAQ. V lost 4 bases and J lost 4 bases, and the count of bases not matched to a germline gene is 11. On the study overall, not on this receptor specifically: Participants were mostly white British, with more females than males. The authors suggested clonal diversity may have been underestimated. Because no day 14 peak-response samples were available, the repertoires could be characterized only after the peak T cell response. In the small 56-69-year group, the increase in depth fell short of significance, most likely because of low power. Conclusions about previously exposed vaccinees were limited because only 5 or 6 AZD1222 recipients were SARS-CoV-2 seropositive at baseline. Epitopes outside the regions mutated in the B.1.351 and B.1.1.7 variants were reportedly recognized by nearly half of the unique spike-specific TCRs. Spike-specific TCR breadth and depth rose significantly after two AZD1222 doses compared with day 0 and with MenACWY recipients. The whole spike protein was spanned by vaccine-associated CD4 TCRs, and dominant responses were seen in regions 160-218 and 743-854.

The time point label, read with the paper, signifies: baseline before first vaccination. Vaccinee samples were obtained from the UK trials COV001 and COV002, which included a single-blind randomized controlled phase 2/3 trial of AZD1222 (ChAdOx1 nCoV-19) in healthy adults. For TCRbeta chain sequencing, PBMC samples from trial participants were taken at day 0 and at day 28 after the second dose. The CDR3 regions of human TCRbeta chains were analyzed by immunosequencing. In the original analysis: TCRs in the repertoires were compared against a reference library of SARS-CoV-2-specific TCRs that had been generated with the MIRA antigen-specificity platform. Breadth meant the fraction of unique TCRs that were SARS-CoV-2-associated, whereas depth meant the fraction of total T cells that were SARS-CoV-2-associated. Each spike-specific TCR was assigned to its reactive spike region and to a CD4 or CD8 class using the MIRA data. Log10-transformed breadth and depth values were compared by one-way ANOVA with Sidak's multiple comparisons tests. Entries here come from immuneACCESS through TCRdb and include only in-frame sequences with V and J called. Some clones fail to appear in such tables; in the studies checked, an unresolved V gene covers under half of the shortfall, and the cause of the remainder is unknown. The V and J calls and clone size come from that table; D and trimming were worked out from the DNA. The sample table shows some 130,000 clones, and over 85% are seen once. In total, the top ten clones hold 8.4% of the sample.

A word on this clone: What this receptor recognizes is not known. The input lacks base qualities; no much larger clone sits a single base away.

The receptor comes from an adult in good health. Sequenced material: peripheral blood, taken on day 0 of AZD1222 vaccination. The rearrangement joined TRBV7-9 to TRBJ2-5, with 8 middle bases fitting TRBD2. The CDR3 protein sequence reads: CASSSSGTRGRETQYF. In nucleotide form, the sequence is TGTGCCAGCAGCTCCTCCGGGACTAGAGGTCGAGAGACCCAGTACTTC.